This T cell receptor beta chain originates from a study of CD4 T cells in relation to SARS-CoV-2 and coronaviruses. Overall study: Crossreactive spike epitopes shared across donors were mapped to their HLA restriction. Study observations and caveats: Samples before the pandemic and after infection were not matched within any donor.

Deep TCR-beta sequencing used DNA from uncultured naive and memory CD4+ T cells. Assay: immunoSEQ multiplex PCR; the TCRdb copy retains only in-frame clones and omits some. The sample shows around 35,000 clones, 75% to 90% of them seen only once. Germline V CDR1 and CDR2: LNHNV, YYDKDF (reference sequence). The length of the CDR3 is 19 residues. V lost 0 bases and J lost 1; bases outside the gene matches: 9. With respect to this clone: Its cognate antigen is unknown.

This receptor was obtained from an adult with COVID-19. The chain joins TRBV15 to TRBJ2-1; TRBD2 matches at 10 bases. The sample comprised memory CD4+ T cells from PBMCs. CDR3 nucleotide sequence: TGTGCCACCAGCAGAGAATTGAGCCTACTAGCGGGGTCCTACAATGAGCAGTTCTTC. Protein: CATSRELSLLAGSYNEQFF. Drawing the rest from reference TRBV15 and TRBJ2-1, the complete variable domain is DAMVIQNPRYQVTQFGKPVTLSCSQTLNHNVMYWYQQKSSQAPKLLFHYYDKDFNNEADTPDNFQSRRPNTSFCFLDIRSPGLGDTAMYLCATSRELSLLAGSYNEQFFGPGTRLTVL.